This TCR beta chain was documented in a study of cytomegalovirus exposure and HLA in healthy donors. Whole-study context: Tens of millions of unique TCRs from HLA-typed donors were held in an early release of data.

From germline, CDR1 is SQVTM and CDR2 ANQGSEA. V dropped 5 bases and J dropped 4 bases, with 17 bases sitting between them. The CDR3 totals 14 residues. The study ran its PCR with 60 Vbeta and 13 Jbeta primers. This table comes from immunoSEQ multiplex PCR, and its TCRdb copy is limited to in-frame clones, with some not included. The sample has some 120,000 clones, 15% seen once. The chain uses TRBV29-1 and TRBJ2-5, with a tentative D call TRBD1 (6 bases). Sequencing was performed on PBMCs. This clonotype originated in a woman between 18 and 29 years old in good health and CMV-seronegative. The CDR3 region has the DNA TGCAGCGTTTCTCCTAGTGTCAGGGGAGAGACCCAGTACTTC. Its translation: CSVSPSVRGETQYF.